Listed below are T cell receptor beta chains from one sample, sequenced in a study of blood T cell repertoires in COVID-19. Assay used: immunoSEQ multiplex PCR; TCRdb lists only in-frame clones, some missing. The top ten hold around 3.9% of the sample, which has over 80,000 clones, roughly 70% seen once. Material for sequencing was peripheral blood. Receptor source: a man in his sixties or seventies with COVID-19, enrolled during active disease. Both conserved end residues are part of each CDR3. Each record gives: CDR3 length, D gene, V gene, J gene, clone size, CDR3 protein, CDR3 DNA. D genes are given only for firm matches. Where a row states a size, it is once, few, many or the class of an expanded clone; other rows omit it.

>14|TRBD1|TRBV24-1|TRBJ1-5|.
CATSDPTGDQPQHF
TGTGCCACCAGTGATCCAACAGGGGATCAGCCCCAGCATTTT
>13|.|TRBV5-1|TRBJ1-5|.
CASSRGMDQPQHF
TGCGCCAGCAGTCGGGGGATGGATCAGCCCCAGCATTTT
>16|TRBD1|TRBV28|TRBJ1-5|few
CASSPPGQGRRQPQHF
TGTGCCAGCAGTCCCCCGGGACAGGGGAGGCGTCAGCCCCAGCATTTT
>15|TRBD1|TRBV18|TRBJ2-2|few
CASSTGTGGTGELFF
TGTGCCAGCTCGACCGGGACAGGGGGCACCGGGGAGCTGTTTTTT
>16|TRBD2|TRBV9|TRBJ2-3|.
CASSEGTSGKADTQYF
TGTGCCAGCAGCGAAGGGACTAGCGGGAAGGCAGATACGCAGTATTTT
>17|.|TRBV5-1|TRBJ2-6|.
CASSLGSGTSGANVLTF
TGCGCCAGCAGCTTGGGTAGCGGTACCTCTGGGGCCAACGTCCTGACTTTC
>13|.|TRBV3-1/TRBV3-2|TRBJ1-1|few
CASSQEGGVMAFF
TGTGCCAGCAGCCAAGAAGGGGGGGTGATGGCTTTCTTT
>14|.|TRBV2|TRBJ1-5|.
CASRFDSGNQPQHF
TGTGCCAGCAGGTTCGACAGCGGCAATCAGCCCCAGCATTTT
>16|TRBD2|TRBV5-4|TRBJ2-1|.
CASSLGGTSANNEQFF
TGTGCCAGCAGCTTGGGTGGAACTAGCGCAAACAATGAGCAGTTCTTC
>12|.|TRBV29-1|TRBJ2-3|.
CSSRTLTDTQYF
TGCAGCTCAAGGACTCTAACAGATACGCAGTATTTT
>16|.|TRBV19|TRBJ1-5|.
CASSPRRQYSNQPQHF
TGTGCCAGTAGCCCCCGAAGACAGTATAGCAATCAGCCCCAGCATTTT
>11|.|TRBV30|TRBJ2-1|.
CAWSEEGQQFF
TGTGCCTGGAGTGAGGAGGGTCAGCAGTTCTTC